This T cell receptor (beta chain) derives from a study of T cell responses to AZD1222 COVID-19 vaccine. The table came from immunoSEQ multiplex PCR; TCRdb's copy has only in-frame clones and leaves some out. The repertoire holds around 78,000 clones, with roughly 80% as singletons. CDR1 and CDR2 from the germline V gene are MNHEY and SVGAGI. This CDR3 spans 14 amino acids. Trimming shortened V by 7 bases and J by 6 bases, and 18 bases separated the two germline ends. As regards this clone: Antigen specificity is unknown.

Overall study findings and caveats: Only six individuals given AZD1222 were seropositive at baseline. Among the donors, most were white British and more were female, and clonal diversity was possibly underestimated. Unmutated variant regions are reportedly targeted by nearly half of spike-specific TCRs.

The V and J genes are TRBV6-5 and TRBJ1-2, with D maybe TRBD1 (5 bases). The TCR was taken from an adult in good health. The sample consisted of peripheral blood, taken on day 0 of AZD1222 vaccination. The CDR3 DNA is TGTGCCAGCACCCCCCTCGGGGGGGTCAATGGCTACACCTTC. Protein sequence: CASTPLGGVNGYTF.